The 29 T cell receptor beta chains listed next were all sequenced from one sample in a study of T-cell reconstitution after alpha-beta-depleted transplantation in children (dated by TCRdb to 2016 to 2017). Libraries were prepared through PCR. Data came from an Illumina HiSeq 2500. To normalize quantification of the TCRbeta repertoire, the TCR libraries were built with molecular barcoding that relied on unique molecular identifiers. The public reads were quality trimmed at Q25 with fastp and then assembled into clones with MiXCR by TCRdb, keeping productive beta chains. Each entry is one CDR3 protein sequence, shown with its most common DNA and genes. The sample records over 450,000 distinct CDR3 sequences, 10% of which are singletons. 2% to 2.5% of the sample lies in the top ten. The intended sense of this specimen's treatment or condition label: allogeneic hematopoietic cell transplantation with graft depleted of TCRalphabeta T cells and CD19 B cells.

The sample consisted of PBMCs, taken before TCRalphabeta/CD19-depleted stem cell transplant. These receptors came from a child younger than 10 with inherited bone marrow failure, due to receive a stem cell transplant.

Ten or more counts support this clonotype. V and J are TRBV6-2 or TRBV6-3 and TRBJ2-3; tentatively, D is TRBD2 (6 bases). In germline, CDR1 is MNHEY, CDR2 SVGEGT. This CDR3 has 14 residues. V shed 6 bases and J shed 2 bases, with 12 bases lying between them. The CDR3 loop reads CASRPRGPTDTQYF. The CDR3, as DNA: TGTGCCAGCAGACCGCGGGGCCCCACAGATACGCAGTATTTT.

This clonotype was detected many times. This sequence joins TRBV20-1 and TRBJ2-5; 8 bases fit TRBD2. Losses at the gene ends were 3 bases for V and 1 base for J; bases not matched to a gene: 4. Germline assignment: CDR1 DFQATT and CDR2 SNEGSKA (reference sequence). This CDR3 contains 14 residues. As DNA, the CDR3 is TGCAGTGCTAGGAGCGGGAGCCCCCAAGAGACCCAGTACTTC. As protein: CSARSGSPQETQYF.

Ten or more counts support this clonotype. This chain connects TRBV12-3 or TRBV12-4 to TRBJ2-1, with TRBD2 matching 10 bases. There are 16 residues in the CDR3. Unmatched junction bases numbered 12, after V lost 3 bases and J lost 10 bases. The CDR3 reads CASSFPSGSLTEEQFF. Written as DNA, the CDR3 is TGTGCCAGCAGTTTCCCTAGCGGGAGTTTGACGGAGGAGCAGTTCTTC.

This clonotype was seen ten or more times. The J gene is TRBJ1-2, the V gene TRBV29-1; D uncertain. CDR1 is SQVTM and CDR2 is ANQGSEA in the germline V gene. V was cut by 3 bases and J by 0 bases, with 8 bases left in between. CDR3 length: 13 amino acids. Written as DNA, the CDR3 is TGCAGCGTTGAGTCTAGGTCTAACTATGGCTACACCTTC. Protein product: CSVESRSNYGYTF.

Concerning this clonotype: At one end, the junction sequence differs from germline, possibly due to a read error. This chain connects TRBV7-9 to TRBJ2-7; 7 bases fit TRBD2. Germline assignment: CDR1 SEHNR and CDR2 FQNEAQ (reference sequence). This CDR3 region has 14 residues. The CDR3 loop is CAGSFGLAVYEQYF. CDR3 DNA: TGTGCCGGCAGCTTCGGGCTAGCGGTGTACGAGCAGTACTTC. The complete variable domain, with remaining parts taken from reference TRBV7-9 and TRBJ2-7, reads DTGVSQNPRHKITKRGQNVTFRCDPISEHNRLYWYRQTLGQGPEFLTYFQNEAQLEKSRLLSDRFSAERPKGSFSTLEIQRTEQGDSAMYLCAGSFGLAVYEQYFGPGTRLTVT.

This clonotype turned up a few times. The V call is TRBV7-2, the J call TRBJ2-1; 13 bases match TRBD2. This CDR3 region has 18 residues. CDR1 and CDR2 (germline): SGHTA, FQGNSA. J was trimmed by 4 bases and V by 3 bases; bases with no gene match: 9. For the CDR3, the DNA is TGTGCCAGCAGCTTCGGACTAGCGGGAGTAGGCCGATACAATGAGCAGTTCTTC. Its translation: CASSFGLAGVGRYNEQFF.

This clonotype was counted only a few times. This chain connects TRBV27 to TRBJ1-2, with D unresolved. Looked up from germline, CDR1 is MNHEY and CDR2 is SMNVEV (reference sequence). The CDR3 runs 15 residues. The V gene lost 3 bases and the J gene lost 3 bases, with 14 bases spanning the gap. The chain's CDR3 is CASSLVPAADYGYTF. The CDR3 coding sequence is TGTGCCAGCAGTTTGGTCCCGGCAGCGGACTATGGCTACACCTTC.

This clonotype showed up many times. The rearrangement links TRBV4-1 to TRBJ2-1; D might be TRBD2 (6 bases). The germline V gene encodes CDR1 MGHRA and CDR2 YSYEKL. The length of the CDR3 is 16 residues. V lost 6 bases, J lost 6 bases, and 21 bases lay in between. The CDR3, as DNA: TGCGCCAGCAGGCGCGGGTTGGCTAGCGACCTCAATGAGCAGTTCTTC. Its translation is CASRRGLASDLNEQFF.

This clonotype was detected ten times or more. The chain carries TRBV20-1 and TRBJ2-1; tentatively, D is TRBD1 (6 bases). This CDR3 comprises 12 residues. Germline V gene sequence: CDR1 DFQATT, CDR2 SNEGSKA (reference sequence). Trimming took 3 bases from V and 8 from J, leaving 11 bases between them. CDR3 loop: CSASSRGDEQFF. DNA of the CDR3: TGCAGTGCTAGCTCCAGGGGAGATGAGCAGTTCTTC.

Note on this clonotype: A much larger clone differs by one base, so this may be a read error. The chain couples TRBV20-1 to TRBJ1-6; tentative D call: TRBD1 (6 bases). V was shortened by 5 bases and J by 9 bases, with 14 bases between the two germline ends. The CDR3 totals 13 residues. Germline assignment: CDR1 DFQATT and CDR2 SNEGSKA (reference sequence). CDR3 DNA: TGCAGTGCTCCGTCAGGGGAAGGTTCACCCCTCCACTTT. Encoded protein: CSAPSGEGSPLHF.

CDR3 in DNA: TGTGCCAGCAGCCCCACGAGGGGCGAGCAGTACTTC. Its translation is CASSPTRGEQYF. V is TRBV7-2 and J is TRBJ2-7; D tentatively fits TRBD1 or TRBD2 (5 bases each). The CDR3 contains 12 residues. Trimming removed 5 bases at V and 6 bases at J, with 11 bases between. Germline CDR1 is SGHTA and CDR2 is FQGNSA.

The chain has TRBV5-5 and TRBJ2-7; D is perhaps TRBD2 (5 bases). The CDR3 loop spans 16 amino acids. Trimming left V 0 bases short and J 7 bases short, with 20 bases between. Germline loops: CDR1 SGHKS, CDR2 YYEKEE (reference sequence). CDR3 coding DNA: TGTGCCAGCAGCTTGGAACATTATAGGACGACGGGGGAGCAGTACTTC. It codes for CASSLEHYRTTGEQYF.

In this sample, this clonotype turned up a few times. The V and J genes are TRBV27 and TRBJ2-7, with 7 bases matching TRBD2. Trimming took 5 bases from V and 2 from J; bases not matched to a gene: 9. The CDR3 spans 15 residues. Germline V CDR1 and CDR2: MNHEY, SMNVEV (reference sequence). CDR3 residues: CASSPWIAGPYEQYF. For the CDR3, the DNA is TGTGCCAGCAGTCCCTGGATAGCGGGCCCCTACGAGCAGTACTTC.

This clonotype was recorded many times. This chain joins TRBV24-1 and TRBJ2-1; D may be TRBD2 (5 bases). Trimming removed 9 bases from V and 5 bases from J, with 13 bases in between. Germline V lookup: CDR1 KGHDR, CDR2 SFDVKD. The CDR3 consists of 13 residues. Written as DNA, the CDR3 is TGTGCCACCTCGGGAAGACGGGACAATGAGCAGTTCTTC. Translation gives CATSGRRDNEQFF.

This clonotype was seen ten or more times. The rearrangement links TRBV12-3 or TRBV12-4 to TRBJ2-7, with 7 bases fitting TRBD1. V was clipped by 2 bases and J by 4 bases; unmatched bases: 5. The CDR3 contains 14 residues. The CDR3 reads CASSLPGQPYEQYF. The DNA of the CDR3 is TGTGCCAGCAGTTTACCGGGACAGCCATACGAGCAGTACTTC.

As concerns this clonotype: This sequence may be a read error, since a much larger clone differs from it by one base. This sequence joins TRBV12-3 or TRBV12-4 and TRBJ1-2; D ambiguous. This CDR3 spans 12 amino acids. The CDR3 spells CASSPLRYGCTF. CDR3 DNA: TGTGCCAGCAGTCCCCTGCGCTATGGCTGCACCTTC.

This clonotype was recorded many times. The chain combines TRBV20-1 with TRBJ1-2; perhaps TRBD1 as D (5 bases). V was trimmed by 3 bases and J by 7 bases, leaving 12 bases between them. CDR1 and CDR2 (germline): DFQATT, SNEGSKA (reference sequence). The CDR3 is made up of 12 amino acids. The CDR3 DNA reads as TGCAGTGCTAGTAGGTCAGGGTTTGGCTACACCTTC. Translated: CSASRSGFGYTF.

Only a few counts were recorded for this clonotype. V is TRBV4-3 and J is TRBJ1-1, with D possibly matching TRBD1 (6 bases). Germline V CDR1 and CDR2: LGHNA, YSLEER. The CDR3 contains 15 residues. Trimming took 2 bases from V and 0 from J, leaving 10 bases between them. The CDR3 bases are TGCGCCAGCAGCCAAAGGCAGGGGTTGAACACTGAAGCTTTCTTT. Residues: CASSQRQGLNTEAFF.

In its sample, this clonotype was seen many times. The J gene is TRBJ2-7, the V gene TRBV20-1; 7 positions match TRBD1. J was trimmed by 2 bases and V by 6 bases; bases with no gene match: 4. This CDR3 comprises 12 residues. Germline V gives CDR1 DFQATT, CDR2 SNEGSKA (reference sequence). CDR3 loop: CSARQGTYEQYF. The CDR3 coding sequence is TGCAGTGCAAGACAGGGCACCTACGAGCAGTACTTC.

The chain combines TRBV15 with TRBJ1-1; D uncertain. The V gene lost 6 bases and the J gene lost 0 bases, with 8 bases spanning the gap. CDR3 size: 13 residues. The germline gives CDR1 LNHNV, CDR2 YYDKDF (reference sequence). The CDR3, as DNA: TGTGCCACCAGTTCCGTTATGAACACTGAAGCTTTCTTT. Protein product: CATSSVMNTEAFF.

This clonotype was detected only a few times. The chain uses TRBV28 and TRBJ2-5; 10 bases line up with TRBD1. This CDR3 region has 15 residues. The germline V gene has CDR1 MDHEN and CDR2 SYDVKM. With V trimmed by 5 bases and J by 3 bases, 6 bases remained unmatched. CDR3 loop: CASSVDRGRKETQYF. CDR3 nucleotides: TGTGCCAGCAGTGTCGACAGGGGGCGGAAAGAGACCCAGTACTTC.

In the case of this clonotype: A much larger clonotype is one base distant, so this may be a read error. The rearrangement joins TRBV21-1 to TRBJ2-5; whether TRBD2, the table's D call, matches the DNA was not checked. TRBV21-1 is described as a pseudogene. This CDR3 has 17 residues. CDR3 amino acids: CASSTWPRTSGKETQYF. Here the CDR3 DNA reads TGTGCCAGCAGTACCTGGCCCCGGACTAGCGGAAAGGAGACCCAGTACTTC.

The chain joins TRBV6-5 to TRBJ1-2; weak D call: TRBD1 (6 bases). Germline CDR1 reads MNHEY; CDR2 reads SVGAGI. CDR3 length: 14 residues. The ends were cut back, 6 bases at V and 6 bases at J, with 17 bases in the middle. CDR3 DNA: TGTGCCAGCAGGGCCGGGGGGGGCTATAATGGCTACACCTTC. This codes for CASRAGGGYNGYTF.

V usage is TRBV2 and J usage is TRBJ1-5; a weak D match, TRBD1 (6 bases). Germline-derived CDR1 and CDR2 are SNHLY and FYNNEI. CDR3 size: 13 residues. The V end was cut by 9 bases, the J end by 1 base, with 10 bases between. CDR3 loop: CASYGTSNQPQHF. CDR3 sequence (DNA): TGTGCCAGTTATGGGACAAGCAATCAGCCCCAGCATTTT.

On this clonotype itself: A much larger clone lies one base from this, so it may be a read error. The CDR3 coding sequence is TGTGCCTGGATGGGGCACGCGAACGCCGGGGAGCTGTTTTTT. Translated, it gives CAWMGHANAGELFF. J is TRBJ2-2 and V is TRBV30; D might be TRBD1 (5 bases). The CDR3 is 14 residues long. CDR1 and CDR2 from the germline V gene are GTSNPN and SVGIG (reference sequence). Supplemented by reference TRBV30 and TRBJ2-2, the full variable domain reads SQTIHQWPATLVQPVGSPLSLECTVEGTSNPNLYWYRQAAGRGLQLLFYSVGIGQISSEVPQNLSASRPQDRQFILSSKKLLLSDSGFYLCAWMGHANAGELFFGEGSRLTVL.

This clonotype has a count of ten or more. The gene calls are TRBV28 and TRBJ2-1; 14 bases are shared with TRBD2. Germline CDR1 MDHEN, CDR2 SYDVKM. The trim removed 4 bases at V and 10 bases at J, leaving 9 bases unmatched. The CDR3 length is 16 residues. The CDR3 DNA reads TGTGCCAGCAGTTCCCCGGGACTAGCGGGAGCCCCGGAGCAGTTCTTC. Translating gives CASSSPGLAGAPEQFF.

This clonotype was observed at least ten times. The V and J genes are TRBV29-1 and TRBJ2-3, with 7 bases aligning to TRBD2. The CDR3 loop spans 14 amino acids. V lost 4 bases and J lost 5; bases outside the gene matches: 9. CDR1 is SQVTM and CDR2 is ANQGSEA in the germline V gene. The CDR3 reads CSVVAGDPLDTQYF. In nucleotides, the CDR3 is TGCAGCGTTGTGGCGGGAGACCCTCTAGATACGCAGTATTTT.

This clonotype showed up many times. The genes are TRBV12-3 or TRBV12-4 and TRBJ2-7; D may be TRBD2 (6 bases). CDR3 size: 14 residues. V lost 5 bases and J lost 9, with 20 bases in between. The CDR3 is CASSISGLLVGQYF. The CDR3 DNA is TGTGCCAGCAGTATCTCGGGACTCCTGGTTGGGCAGTACTTC.

There are many counts of this clonotype. The V gene is TRBV28, the J gene TRBJ2-7; D is perhaps TRBD2 (5 bases). Germline V gives CDR1 MDHEN, CDR2 SYDVKM. V dropped 6 bases and J dropped 6 bases, with 24 bases sitting between them. This CDR3 has 16 residues. CDR3 region: CASSLLTGFTRGEQYF. The CDR3 DNA follows: TGTGCCAGCAGCTTACTAACGGGGTTCACCCGGGGCGAGCAGTACTTC.